This T cell receptor (beta chain) emerged from a study of Ad26.COV2.S vaccination and SARS-CoV-2 variants. About the research overall: Donor got 5x10^10 or 1x10^11 viral particles of Ad26.COV2.S.

Treatment specified: 19 received Ad26.COV2.S at low or high dose, single or two shots; roughly five received placebo; per-sample allocation not given. At day 63 after the first vaccine or placebo injection, samples were drawn. This vaccine is an Ad26 vector that expresses the Wuhan-strain SARS-CoV-2 spike. In this sample, this clone turned up once. Only in-frame clones appear in the TCRdb table, and some are missing; sequencing was by immunoSEQ multiplex PCR. The table records 350,000 to 500,000 clones, roughly 87% of them present only once. The CDR3 has 15 residues. V lost 5 bases to trimming and J lost 1 base; unmatched junction nucleotides: 3. Germline CDR1 reads MNHEY; CDR2 reads SVGAGI.

Material: peripheral blood, obtained in a trial of Ad26.COV2.S vaccine versus placebo. This chain joins TRBV6-5 and TRBJ2-1; 9 nucleotides agree with TRBD1. This sequence originates from a person between 18 and 65 years old who received the Ad26.COV2.S COVID-19 vaccine or a placebo. Here the CDR3 DNA reads TGTGCCAGCAGTCTCGGGACAGGGTCCTACAATGAGCAGTTCTTC. This sequence encodes CASSLGTGSYNEQFF.